Listed here are 30 T cell receptor beta chains from one sample, sequenced in a study of cytomegalovirus exposure and HLA in healthy donors. In the PCR, 60 Vbeta and 13 Jbeta primers were used. The assay was immunoSEQ multiplex PCR, and TCRdb's table has in-frame clones only and misses some. The sample table includes about 160,000 clones. Sequencing input: PBMCs. The receptors were gathered from a woman between 55 and 75 years old in good health and CMV-seronegative.

The chain joins TRBV5-4 to TRBJ2-1; 13 bases agree with TRBD2. Germline assignment: CDR1 SGHNT and CDR2 YYREEE (reference sequence). Trimming removed 3 bases from V and 5 bases from J; junction bases left unmatched: 5. The CDR3 has 16 residues. CDR3 amino acids: CASSWGGTSGNNEQFF. As DNA, the CDR3 is TGTGCCAGCAGCTGGGGAGGGACTAGCGGGAACAATGAGCAGTTCTTC.

The chain joins TRBV7-6 to TRBJ2-7, with unresolved D. Germline V gene sequence: CDR1 SGHVS, CDR2 FNYEAQ. V lost 2 bases and J 3 bases, leaving 11 bases between the germline ends. This CDR3 has 14 amino acids. This CDR3 reads CASSLRSYLYEQYF. The CDR3 DNA reads as TGTGCCAGCAGCTTACGGTCTTACCTCTACGAGCAGTACTTC.

The gene calls are TRBV2 and TRBJ2-5, with a possible D match to TRBD2 (7 bases). This CDR3 is 14 amino acids long. Looked up from germline, CDR1 is SNHLY and CDR2 is FYNNEI. The ends were cut back, 4 bases at V and 5 bases at J, with 14 bases in the middle. The CDR3 sequence: CASSVGGGSETQYF. In DNA form, the CDR3 reads TGTGCCAGCAGTGTGGGAGGGGGGTCCGAGACCCAGTACTTC. The variable domain in full, with the rest retrieved from reference TRBV2 and TRBJ2-5, is EPEVTQTPSHQVTQMGQEVILRCVPISNHLYFYWYRQILGQKVEFLVSFYNNEISEKSEIFDDQFSVERPDGSNFTLKIRSTKLEDSAMYFCASSVGGGSETQYFGPGTRLLVL.

This chain links TRBV7-3 with TRBJ2-2, with no clear D. Germline V gene lookup returns CDR1 SGHTA and CDR2 FQGTGA. The CDR3 consists of 16 residues. V shed 5 bases and J shed 0 bases, with 13 bases lying between them. This CDR3 is CASSPLTPANTGELFF. In nucleotides, the CDR3 is TGTGCCAGCAGCCCGTTGACACCCGCGAACACCGGGGAGCTGTTTTTT.

The chain carries TRBV7-2 and TRBJ1-2; maybe TRBD1 (6 bases). The CDR3 covers 13 residues. V was shortened by 2 bases and J by 7 bases, with 11 bases between the two germline ends. Germline assignment: CDR1 SGHTA and CDR2 FQGNSA. The CDR3 loop reads CASSLRGGGGYTF. For the CDR3, the DNA is TGTGCCAGCAGCTTACGGGGGGGCGGTGGCTACACCTTC. The variable domain in full, with the rest retrieved from reference TRBV7-2 and TRBJ1-2, is GAGVSQSPSNKVTEKGKDVELRCDPISGHTALYWYRQSLGQGLEFLIYFQGNSAPDKSGLPSDRFSAERTGGSVSTLTIQRTQQEDSAVYLCASSLRGGGGYTFGSGTRLTVV.

The CDR3 reads CASSPGAGGETQYF. For the CDR3, the DNA is TGTGCCAGCAGCCCCGGCGCAGGGGGGGAGACCCAGTACTTC. The J gene is TRBJ2-5, the V gene TRBV5-4; the D gene is possibly TRBD1 (7 bases). CDR3 length equals 14 residues. The germline V gene has CDR1 SGHNT and CDR2 YYREEE (reference sequence). The V end was cut by 4 bases, the J end by 5 bases, with 15 bases between. Full variable domain (remainder filled in from reference TRBV5-4 and TRBJ2-5): ETGVTQSPTHLIKTRGQQVTLRCSSQSGHNTVSWYQQALGQGPQFIFQYYREEENGRGNFPPRFSGLQFPNYSSELNVNALELDDSALYLCASSPGAGGETQYFGPGTRLLVL.

The chain has TRBV27 and TRBJ2-3, with 10 bases identical to TRBD2. Germline V CDR1 and CDR2: MNHEY, SMNVEV (reference sequence). CDR3 length: 16 residues. J gave up 2 bases and V 3 bases, and 5 bases lay outside the gene matches. CDR3 nucleotide sequence: TGTGCCAGCAGTTTGGAGCGGGAGGGTTCCACAGATACGCAGTATTTT. Amino acid sequence: CASSLEREGSTDTQYF.

The chain links TRBV9 to TRBJ1-6; D possibly corresponds to TRBD1 (6 bases). V shed 6 bases and J shed 6 bases, with 10 bases lying between them. Germline CDR1 is SGDLS and CDR2 is YYNGEE. The CDR3 spans 13 residues. The chain's CDR3 is CASTGQPNSPLHF. The CDR3 nucleotides read TGTGCCAGCACCGGACAGCCTAATTCACCCCTCCACTTT.

The chain joins TRBV11-1 to TRBJ2-1; 8 nucleotides align to TRBD2. The germline V gene has CDR1 SGHAT and CDR2 FQDESV (reference sequence). V was clipped by 3 bases and J by 2 bases; unmatched bases: 9. This CDR3 spans 17 amino acids. The CDR3 reads CASSFESGSWPYNEQFF. The CDR3 coding sequence is TGTGCCAGCAGCTTCGAAAGCGGGAGTTGGCCCTACAATGAGCAGTTCTTC.

The CDR3 sequence is CASSLEIGAGGSYNEQFF. The CDR3 DNA follows: TGCGCCAGCAGCTTGGAAATCGGAGCGGGGGGGTCCTACAATGAGCAGTTCTTC. This chain uses TRBV5-1 with TRBJ2-1; 10 bases agree with TRBD2. In germline, CDR1 is SGHRS, CDR2 YFSETQ. Unmatched junction bases numbered 7, after V lost 0 bases and J lost 1 base. This CDR3 is built from 18 residues.

This CDR3 reads CASSGTSGSMYEQYF. The CDR3 DNA is TGCGCCAGCAGCGGGACTAGCGGGAGTATGTACGAGCAGTACTTC. The rearrangement uses TRBV5-1 and TRBJ2-7; 14 nucleotides line up with TRBD2. The CDR3 has 15 residues. V dropped 4 bases and J dropped 4; count of bases not matched to a gene: 4. Germline CDR1 is SGHRS and CDR2 is YFSETQ.

In the case of this clone: The conserved final phenylalanine or tryptophan is absent from the CDR3, which likely points to a read error. The chain employs TRBV15 and TRBJ1-2; no clear D gene. The V and J ends lost 8 bases and 2 bases respectively, with 6 bases between them. The CDR3 sequence is 11 residues long. Germline V gene sequence: CDR1 LNHNV, CDR2 YYDKDF (reference sequence). For the CDR3, the DNA is TGTGCCACCCGAGAAAACTATGGCTACACCCTC. This sequence encodes CATRENYGYTL.

This chain uses TRBV6-1 with TRBJ1-4, with 7 bases lining up with TRBD1. The V segment lost 4 bases and the J segment 0 bases; nucleotides outside the gene matches: 5. CDR3 size: 16 residues. The V gene's germline CDR1 is MNHNS and CDR2 SASEGT. The CDR3: CASSANRGATNEKLFF. The CDR3 bases are TGTGCCAGCAGTGCAAACAGGGGCGCAACTAATGAAAAACTGTTTTTT.

The chain uses TRBV2 and TRBJ1-6; 11 bases are a match to TRBD1. Germline V gene data show CDR1 as SNHLY and CDR2 as FYNNEI. CDR3 length: 15 residues. Trimming at V came to 6 bases and at J to 7 bases, leaving 5 bases not matched to a gene. The CDR3 DNA sequence: TGTGCCAGCAGACCTAGGACAGGGGGCAATTCACCCCTCCACTTT. It specifies CASRPRTGGNSPLHF.

V and J are TRBV6-5 and TRBJ1-5; 7 bases align to TRBD1. There are 13 residues in the CDR3. Unmatched junction bases numbered 3, after V lost 2 bases and J lost 8 bases. Looked up from germline, CDR1 is MNHEY and CDR2 is SVGAGI. The CDR3 nucleotides read TGTGCCAGCAGTTACGAGGGGGCTGAGCCCCAGCATTTT. Translated: CASSYEGAEPQHF.

The chain has TRBV6-1 and TRBJ1-5; 11 positions agree with TRBD1. The CDR3 loop spans 15 amino acids. Trimming at V came to 4 bases and at J to 5 bases, leaving 4 bases not matched to a gene. Germline-derived CDR1 and CDR2 are MNHNS and SASEGT. CDR3 amino acids: CASSAGQGVYQPQHF. The CDR3 coding sequence is TGTGCCAGCAGTGCGGGACAGGGGGTCTATCAGCCCCAGCATTTT.

V and J are TRBV4-3 and TRBJ2-3; 7 bases match TRBD2. After removal of 4 bases from V and 5 bases from J, the junction contained 18 bases not matched to a gene. CDR1 LGHNA and CDR2 YSLEER come from the germline V gene. This CDR3 spans 18 amino acids. CDR3 DNA sequence: TGCGCCAGCAGCCTCCGAGGGGAGGGAGCGGGTGGAGGAGATACGCAGTATTTT. Its translation: CASSLRGEGAGGGDTQYF.

The chain carries TRBV20-1 and TRBJ1-1; D gene uncertain. There are 11 residues in the CDR3. Looked up from germline, CDR1 is DFQATT and CDR2 is SNEGSKA (reference sequence). V was trimmed by 5 bases and J by 0 bases, leaving 4 bases between them. The CDR3: CSAAVNTEAFF. The DNA of the CDR3 is TGCAGTGCTGCAGTGAACACTGAAGCTTTCTTT.

The J gene is TRBJ1-4, the V gene TRBV4-1; no clear D. Germline values: CDR1 MGHRA, CDR2 YSYEKL. V lost 2 bases to trimming and J lost 1 base, with 8 bases between them. The length of the CDR3 is 15 residues. In DNA form, the CDR3 reads TGCGCCAGCAGCCAAACAGATATAACTAATGAAAAACTGTTTTTT. This codes for CASSQTDITNEKLFF.

The chain links TRBV7-9 to TRBJ2-7, with TRBD1 identical over 7 bases. CDR3 length equals 14 residues. V lost 6 bases to trimming and J lost 3 bases; unmatched junction nucleotides: 8. The germline CDR1 and CDR2 sequences are SEHNR and FQNEAQ (reference sequence). CDR3 loop: CASRQYRGSYEQYF. CDR3 nucleotide sequence: TGTGCCAGCAGGCAATACAGGGGTAGCTACGAGCAGTACTTC.

V gene TRBV10-3 combines with J gene TRBJ1-2; D is uncertain. The CDR3 has 11 amino acids. Trimming took 6 bases from V and 8 from J, leaving 10 bases between them. Germline V lookup: CDR1 ENHRY, CDR2 SYGVKD. The CDR3: CAIRGAEGYTF. The CDR3 DNA is TGTGCCATCAGGGGCGCTGAAGGCTACACCTTC.

This chain links TRBV5-6 with TRBJ2-5, with 7 bases matching TRBD1. The DNA end is a closer match to TRBJ2-7, so the J assignment may be wrong. CDR1 is SGHDT, CDR2 YYEEEE, per germline. This CDR3 spans 16 amino acids. The CDR3 reads CASSLRPKQGIYEQYF. Here the CDR3 DNA reads TGTGCCAGCAGCTTGAGACCCAAACAGGGGATCTACGAGCAGTACTTC.

This chain uses TRBV4-3 with TRBJ1-2; D is unresolved. Looked up from germline, CDR1 is LGHNA and CDR2 is YSLEER. CDR3 length equals 15 residues. V lost 0 bases and J 5 bases, leaving 13 bases between the germline ends. CDR3 nucleotide sequence: TGCGCCAGCAGCCAAGAAACGACTGAGTCTTATGGCTACACCTTC. Its protein product is CASSQETTESYGYTF.

The V call is TRBV28, the J call TRBJ1-5; 10 nucleotides agree with TRBD1. With V trimmed by 6 bases and J by 6 bases, 8 bases remained unmatched. The CDR3 has 15 residues. Germline lookup yields CDR1 MDHEN and CDR2 SYDVKM. The CDR3 bases are TGTGCCAGCAGCTCAGACAGGGGGCGGGTTCAGCCCCAGCATTTT. It yields the protein CASSSDRGRVQPQHF.

CDR3 protein: CASSPGQGASNTEAFF. The DNA of the CDR3 is TGCGCCAGCAGCCCGGGACAGGGGGCATCGAACACTGAAGCTTTCTTT. The chain is built from TRBV5-1 and TRBJ1-1, with 12 nucleotides matching TRBD1. V lost 4 bases to trimming and J lost 1 base; unmatched junction nucleotides: 5. This CDR3 region has 16 residues. Germline V gives CDR1 SGHRS, CDR2 YFSETQ.

V usage is TRBV19 and J usage is TRBJ1-2; 7 bases align to TRBD1. The CDR3 runs 17 residues. The junction had 9 bases not matched to a gene; V was cut back by 2 bases and J by 0 bases. Germline CDR1 LNHDA, CDR2 SQIVND (reference sequence). CDR3 bases: TGTGCCAGTAGTATAACCAACAGGGGCCGGCCTAACTATGGCTACACCTTC. This sequence encodes CASSITNRGRPNYGYTF.

This chain links TRBV30 with TRBJ1-5; tentative D call: TRBD1 (5 bases). The germline CDR1 and CDR2 sequences are GTSNPN and SVGIG (reference sequence). This CDR3 spans 16 amino acids. V lost 4 bases, J lost 0 bases, and 16 bases lay in between. In nucleotides, the CDR3 is TGTGCCTGGACCGTGGGGGGTTCGGGTAGCAATCAGCCCCAGCATTTT. The encoded protein is CAWTVGGSGSNQPQHF.

This sequence joins TRBV4-1 and TRBJ1-6, with D perhaps TRBD1 (5 bases). Trimming pared 1 base from V and 6 bases from J, leaving 7 bases between. Per germline, CDR1 MGHRA and CDR2 YSYEKL. The CDR3 extends over 14 amino acids. CDR3 amino acids: CASSQGQSNSPLHF. Written as DNA, the CDR3 is TGCGCCAGCAGCCAAGGACAGAGTAATTCACCCCTCCACTTT.

J is TRBJ2-1 and V is TRBV2, with 7 nucleotides matching TRBD1. The CDR3 covers 15 residues. The germline CDR1 and CDR2 sequences are SNHLY and FYNNEI. The V segment lost 5 bases and the J segment 5 bases; nucleotides outside the gene matches: 9. The CDR3 protein is CASSPTGTVHNEQFF. The CDR3 DNA is TGTGCCAGCAGTCCGACAGGGACAGTCCACAATGAGCAGTTCTTC.

The V call is TRBV4-3, the J call TRBJ2-7; 8 bases line up with TRBD1. V was pared by 1 base and J by 3 bases, with 8 bases of the junction left unmatched. Germline V lookup: CDR1 LGHNA, CDR2 YSLEER. CDR3 size: 16 residues. CDR3 in DNA: TGCGCCAGCAGCCAAGGAGCTGGAGGACAGGGCTACGAGCAGTACTTC. Protein sequence: CASSQGAGGQGYEQYF.